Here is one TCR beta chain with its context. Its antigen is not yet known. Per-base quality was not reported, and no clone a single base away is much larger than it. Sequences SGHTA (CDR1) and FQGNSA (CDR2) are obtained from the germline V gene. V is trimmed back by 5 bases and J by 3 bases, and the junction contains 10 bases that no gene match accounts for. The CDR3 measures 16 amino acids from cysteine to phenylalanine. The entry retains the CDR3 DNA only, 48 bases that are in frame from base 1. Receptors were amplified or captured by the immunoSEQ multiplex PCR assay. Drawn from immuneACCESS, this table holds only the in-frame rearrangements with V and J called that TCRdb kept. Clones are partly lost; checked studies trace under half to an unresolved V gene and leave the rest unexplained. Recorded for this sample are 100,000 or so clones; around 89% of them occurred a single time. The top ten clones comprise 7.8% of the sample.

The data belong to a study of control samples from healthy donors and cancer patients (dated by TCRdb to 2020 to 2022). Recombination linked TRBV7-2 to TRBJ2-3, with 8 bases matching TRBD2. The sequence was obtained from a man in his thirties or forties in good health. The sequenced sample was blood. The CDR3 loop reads CASSHRDQRGTDTQYF. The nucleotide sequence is TGTGCCAGCAGCCACAGGGACCAGCGGGGGACAGATACGCAGTATTTT.